The 17 T cell receptor beta chains listed next were all sequenced from one sample in a study of CD8 T cells in ankylosing spondylitis. Broader study findings: Characteristic, it appeared, of ankylosing spondylitis blood was a TCR beta motif of roughly 8 highly homologous variants.

TCRdb itself ran the 5' RACE reads through MiXCR, one entry per CDR3 protein. The table lists hundreds of thousands of distinct CDR3 sequences, roughly 13% of them singletons. These receptors are not linked to any known antigen. Sequences were obtained from blood, either unsorted or a sorted T cell fraction (not recorded which). The receptors stem from a male donor with ankylosing spondylitis.

J is TRBJ2-1 and V is TRBV11-2; 7 nucleotides line up with TRBD2. Germline loops: CDR1 SGHAT, CDR2 FQNNGV. The V and J ends lost 3 bases and 0 bases, in that order; junction bases with no gene match: 8. CDR3 length equals 17 residues. CDR3 sequence: CASSLGGGPSSYNEQFF. As DNA, the CDR3 is TGTGCCAGCAGCTTGGGGGGGGGACCGAGCTCCTACAATGAGCAGTTCTTC.

In this sample, this clonotype turned up a few times. The rearrangement uses TRBV7-9 and TRBJ2-5, with unresolved D. There are 11 residues in the CDR3. Germline V gives CDR1 SEHNR, CDR2 FQNEAQ (reference sequence). V was clipped by 5 bases and J by 4 bases, with 5 bases between them. The CDR3: CASSTSETQYF. In DNA, the CDR3 is TGTGCCAGCAGCACCTCAGAGACCCAGTACTTC. The full variable domain, rest sourced from reference TRBV7-9 and TRBJ2-5, is DTGVSQNPRHKITKRGQNVTFRCDPISEHNRLYWYRQTLGQGPEFLTYFQNEAQLEKSRLLSDRFSAERPKGSFSTLEIQRTEQGDSAMYLCASSTSETQYFGPGTRLLVL.

This clonotype has only a few counts. The chain is built from TRBV5-1 and TRBJ2-7, with 9 bases fitting TRBD1. This CDR3 has 12 amino acids. Germline V CDR1 and CDR2: SGHRS, YFSETQ. The V segment lost 4 bases and the J segment 6 bases; nucleotides outside the gene matches: 2. The CDR3 protein is CASSLQGAEQYF. The CDR3 nucleotides read TGCGCCAGCAGCCTACAGGGGGCCGAGCAGTACTTC.

This clonotype has more than one count but fewer than ten. The J gene is TRBJ2-5, the V gene TRBV20-1, with 7 bases aligning to TRBD1. The V gene end was trimmed by 3 bases and the J gene end by 1 base; junction bases not matched to a gene: 8. The CDR3 totals 15 residues. Germline values: CDR1 DFQATT, CDR2 SNEGSKA (reference sequence). The CDR3 spells CSASVGQMGQETQYF. DNA for the CDR3: TGCAGTGCTAGCGTGGGACAGATGGGCCAAGAGACCCAGTACTTC.

This clonotype appeared many times. V gene TRBV12-3 or TRBV12-4 combines with J gene TRBJ1-1, with D possibly matching TRBD1 (6 bases). The CDR3 is 15 residues long. Deletions cut 2 bases from V and 4 bases from J, with 14 bases between. CDR3 in amino acids: CASSLSAGELTEAFF. The DNA for the CDR3 is TGTGCCAGCAGTTTATCGGCAGGGGAGCTCACTGAAGCTTTCTTT.

This chain links TRBV5-1 with TRBJ1-2; D may be TRBD1 (6 bases). Trimming removed 3 bases at V and 4 bases at J, with 10 bases between. The germline CDR1 and CDR2 sequences are SGHRS and YFSETQ. The length of the CDR3 is 13 residues. CDR3 protein: CASSSTGLYGYTF. The CDR3 region has the DNA TGCGCCAGCAGCTCGACAGGACTCTATGGCTACACCTTC.

This clonotype was counted between two and nine times. The genes are TRBV20-1 and TRBJ1-1; D may be TRBD1 (6 bases). This CDR3 region has 15 residues. V lost 3 bases, J lost 0 bases, and 14 bases lay in between. Germline V gene data show CDR1 as DFQATT and CDR2 as SNEGSKA (reference sequence). CDR3 region: CSARWWRGMNTEAFF. The CDR3 coding sequence is TGCAGTGCTAGGTGGTGGAGGGGGATGAACACTGAAGCTTTCTTT.

The V call is TRBV10-3, the J call TRBJ2-7; 11 nucleotides line up with TRBD2. The CDR3 consists of 18 residues. The junction had 19 bases not matched to a gene; V was cut back by 8 bases and J by 4 bases. In germline, CDR1 is ENHRY, CDR2 SYGVKD. The CDR3 reads CAICLVLSASGRIYEQYF. Written as DNA, the CDR3 is TGTGCCATCTGTTTAGTTCTCTCTGCTAGCGGGAGGATTTACGAGCAGTACTTC.

The table lists this clonotype with many counts. The chain links TRBV14 to TRBJ2-1; D perhaps matches TRBD1 (5 bases). V lost 1 base and J lost 2, with 9 bases in between. Germline CDR1 reads SGHDN; CDR2 reads FVKESK. The length of the CDR3 is 15 residues. The CDR3 sequence is CASSQVLGAYNEQFF. The CDR3 DNA sequence: TGTGCCAGCAGCCAAGTTCTAGGGGCCTACAATGAGCAGTTCTTC.

This clonotype was picked up a small number of times. The chain employs TRBV12-3 or TRBV12-4 and TRBJ1-1, with D unresolved. The CDR3 totals 14 residues. The V and J ends lost 5 bases and 3 bases respectively, with 13 bases between them. The CDR3 nucleotides read TGTGCCAGCAGTGCCTGGGAACGGGACACTGAAGCTTTCTTT. It yields the protein CASSAWERDTEAFF.

This rearrangement joins TRBV7-6 to TRBJ1-6; D is uncertain. Per germline, CDR1 SGHVS and CDR2 FNYEAQ. This CDR3 spans 15 amino acids. Trimming took off 1 base at V and 10 bases at J, with 14 bases between the two ends. The CDR3 sequence is CASSLEGIAESPLHF. The CDR3 bases are TGTGCCAGCAGCTTAGAGGGCATCGCGGAATCACCCCTCCACTTT.

The gene calls are TRBV3-1 and TRBJ2-1; either TRBD1 or TRBD2 may supply D (5 bases each). V lost 5 bases, J lost 8 bases, and 19 bases lay in between. Germline-derived CDR1 and CDR2 are LGHDT and YNNKEL (reference sequence). The CDR3 covers 15 residues. CDR3 DNA: TGTGCCAGCAGCATCTCAGGCAGGGTAGCGTATGAGCAGTTCTTC. Its translation is CASSISGRVAYEQFF.

This clonotype was recorded many times. This chain joins TRBV7-9 and TRBJ1-2, with 9 bases fitting TRBD1. The germline CDR1 and CDR2 sequences are SEHNR and FQNEAQ (reference sequence). This CDR3 comprises 12 residues. Trimming removed 3 bases from V and 9 bases from J; junction bases left unmatched: 2. As DNA, the CDR3 is TGTGCCAGCAGCTTCGGACAGGGGAGCTACACCTTC. It translates to CASSFGQGSYTF.

The DNA of the CDR3 is TGTGCCAGCCGTCTGGCCCCCGTCACTGAAGCTTTCTTT. Translating it yields CASRLAPVTEAFF. The chain joins TRBV2 to TRBJ1-1, with D unresolved. Germline values: CDR1 SNHLY, CDR2 FYNNEI. The germline V and J ends were trimmed by 8 bases and 4 bases, with 14 bases remaining between them. CDR3 size: 13 residues. The full variable domain, completed using reference TRBV2 and TRBJ1-1, is EPEVTQTPSHQVTQMGQEVILRCVPISNHLYFYWYRQILGQKVEFLVSFYNNEISEKSEIFDDQFSVERPDGSNFTLKIRSTKLEDSAMYFCASRLAPVTEAFFGQGTRLTVV.

V is TRBV6-2 or TRBV6-3 and J is TRBJ2-1; TRBD1 agrees at 8 bases. The CDR3 extends over 16 amino acids. V gave up 4 bases and J gave up 6 bases; unmatched junction bases: 11. The germline V gene encodes CDR1 MNHEY and CDR2 SVGEGT. The CDR3, as DNA: TGTGCCAGCAGTTCCTACCTTGGACAGGGACTCAATGAGCAGTTCTTC. Translating gives CASSSYLGQGLNEQFF.

In this sample, this clonotype turned up many times. CDR3 sequence (DNA): TGCGCCAGCACCCTGGCCCCAGGGCCAGCGGGACGGGATGAGCAGTTCTTC. Protein: CASTLAPGPAGRDEQFF. This chain joins TRBV5-1 and TRBJ2-1; TRBD2 matches at 7 bases. This CDR3 has 17 residues. From germline, CDR1 is SGHRS and CDR2 YFSETQ. J was trimmed by 8 bases and V by 6 bases; bases with no gene match: 20. Combining the CDR3 with reference TRBV5-1 and TRBJ2-1 gives the whole variable domain KAGVTQTPRYLIKTRGQQVTLSCSPISGHRSVSWYQQTPGQGLQFLFEYFSETQRNKGNFPGRFSGRQFSNSRSEMNVSTLELGDSALYLCASTLAPGPAGRDEQFFGPGTRLTVL.

V and J are TRBV29-1 and TRBJ2-3, with 11 bases that match TRBD2. Trimming took 5 bases from V and 4 from J; bases not matched to a gene: 2. CDR1 is SQVTM and CDR2 is ANQGSEA in the germline V gene. The CDR3 is made up of 13 amino acids. CDR3 DNA: TGCAGCGTTACTAGCGGGAGTGCAGATACGCAGTATTTT. Translated: CSVTSGSADTQYF.